This T cell receptor beta chain was identified in a study of T cell responses to AZD1222 COVID-19 vaccine. Findings of the study overall: Nearly half of spike-specific TCRs reportedly target unmutated variant regions. When two AZD1222 doses had been given, Spike-specific TCR breadth and depth rose. Donor demographics were predominantly white British with a female majority; clonal diversity may be underestimated.

Note on this clone: Its antigen is not known.

This CDR3 spans 14 amino acids. V lost 6 bases and J lost 5; bases outside the gene matches: 7. The germline V gene has CDR1 LNHDA and CDR2 SQIVND (reference sequence). Sequenced by immunoSEQ multiplex PCR; TCRdb stores in-frame clones only, minus some. In the table there are 150,000 to 200,000 clones, 92% of which are singletons. The material sequenced was peripheral blood, taken on day 0 of AZD1222 vaccination. J is TRBJ2-3 and V is TRBV19; 8 bases line up with TRBD1. The TCR was taken from an adult in good health. The CDR3 nucleotides read TGTGCCAGTAGCGTGGACAGGGCGGTAGATACGCAGTATTTT. As protein: CASSVDRAVDTQYF. Combining the CDR3 with reference TRBV19 and TRBJ2-3 gives the whole variable domain DGGITQSPKYLFRKEGQNVTLSCEQNLNHDAMYWYRQDPGQGLRLIYYSQIVNDFQKGDIAEGYSVSREKKESFPLTVTSAQKNPTAFYLCASSVDRAVDTQYFGPGTRLTVL.